The 19 T cell receptor beta chains in this list originate from one sample, sequenced in a study of T cell repertoires in cytomegalovirus infection. TCRdb redid the calling of the reads with MiXCR, one entry per CDR3 protein. In the table there are approximately 590,000 distinct CDR3 sequences, approximately 40% of which are singletons. These receptors' antigens are unknown. The material was cultured PBMCs, obtained from culture after CMV antigen stimulation. All receptors come from a human donor in good health (CMV status not recorded). Some clones in this sample may be carry-over from other donors' samples.

V and J are TRBV11-2 and TRBJ1-5; TRBD1 is a possible D gene (6 bases). This CDR3 comprises 14 residues. Germline loops: CDR1 SGHAT, CDR2 FQNNGV. The V gene lost 6 bases and the J gene lost 5 bases, with 14 bases spanning the gap. The CDR3 sequence: CASRQGRRHQPQHF. As DNA, the CDR3 is TGTGCCAGCAGACAGGGTCGACGACATCAGCCCCAGCATTTT.

The V gene is TRBV27, the J gene TRBJ2-3; D is undetermined. From germline, CDR1 is MNHEY and CDR2 SMNVEV (reference sequence). The CDR3 has 12 residues. V was cut by 6 bases and J by 7 bases, with 11 bases left in between. The CDR3 loop is CASRSLGNTQYF. Here the CDR3 DNA reads TGTGCCAGCAGGTCTCTGGGGAATACGCAGTATTTT.

V usage is TRBV10-3 and J usage is TRBJ2-5, with TRBD2 matching 8 bases. J lost 3 bases, V lost 0 bases, and 3 bases had no gene match. Per the germline V gene, CDR1 is ENHRY and CDR2 is SYGVKD. The CDR3 is 15 amino acids. CDR3 DNA: TGTGCCATCAGTGAGTCGTGGCGGGGGGAAGAGACCCAGTACTTC. This translates into CAISESWRGEETQYF.

The V and J genes are TRBV7-2 and TRBJ2-1; weak D call: TRBD1 (6 bases). V was trimmed by 1 base and J by 4 bases, leaving 11 bases between them. CDR3 length: 15 amino acids. CDR1 is SGHTA, CDR2 FQGNSA, per germline. The CDR3 spells CASSLGIRGYNEQFF. The DNA of the CDR3 is TGTGCCAGCAGCTTAGGGATTAGGGGGTACAATGAGCAGTTCTTC.

The gene calls are TRBV7-9 and TRBJ1-2; D gene ambiguous. V lost 8 bases to trimming and J lost 8 bases, with 9 bases between them. Germline V gene data show CDR1 as SEHNR and CDR2 as FQNEAQ (reference sequence). This CDR3 has 10 amino acids. The DNA of the CDR3 is TGTGCCAGCGGGCTCACAGGCTACACCTTC. Protein product: CASGLTGYTF.

This rearrangement joins TRBV5-1 to TRBJ2-1; 8 bases line up with TRBD2. Germline CDR1 reads SGHRS; CDR2 reads YFSETQ. This CDR3 contains 17 residues. V dropped 2 bases and J dropped 3; count of bases not matched to a gene: 10. CDR3 sequence: CASSFGLAGGYYNEQFF. DNA for the CDR3: TGCGCCAGCAGCTTTGGACTAGCCGGGGGGTACTACAATGAGCAGTTCTTC.

The CDR3 nucleotides are TGTGCTAGTGGTTTAGAACTAGCGGATTCCTACGAGCAGTACTTC. Amino acid sequence: CASGLELADSYEQYF. The chain recombines TRBV12-5 with TRBJ2-7, with TRBD2 identical over 8 bases. There are 15 residues in the CDR3. V shed 3 bases, J shed 1 base, and the junction held 5 bases outside the gene matches. Per germline, CDR1 LGHNT and CDR2 FRNRAP.

The V and J genes are TRBV7-8 and TRBJ2-1, with D perhaps assigned TRBD1 or TRBD2 (5 bases each). In germline, CDR1 is SGHVS, CDR2 FQNEAQ. This CDR3 comprises 13 residues. V was clipped by 5 bases and J by 5 bases, with 10 bases between them. In nucleotides, the CDR3 is TGTGCCAGCAGCACGGGACGGGACAATGAGCAGTTCTTC. Its protein is CASSTGRDNEQFF.

The CDR3 loop is CASSLDLTLTEAFF. DNA of the CDR3: TGTGCCAGCAGCTTAGACCTTACCCTCACTGAAGCTTTCTTT. The V gene is TRBV7-9, the J gene TRBJ1-1; D remains ambiguous. V was pared by 1 base and J by 4 bases, with 10 bases between. Germline CDR1 reads SEHNR; CDR2 reads FQNEAQ (reference sequence). This CDR3 is built from 14 residues.

This clonotype was counted between two and nine times. The gene calls are TRBV12-3 or TRBV12-4 and TRBJ2-1; 14 bases agree with TRBD2. The CDR3 has 17 residues. With 7 bases clipped from V and 2 bases from J, the junction kept 7 bases outside the gene matches. CDR3 sequence (DNA): TGTGCCAGCAAGGGACTAGCGGGAGCTTCTGCCTACAATGAGCAGTTCTTC. This encodes CASKGLAGASAYNEQFF.

This rearrangement joins TRBV6-8 to TRBJ2-3; weak D call: TRBD1 (6 bases). Trimming removed 7 bases at V and 5 bases at J, with 22 bases between. Germline assignment: CDR1 MNHGY and CDR2 SAAAGT. There are 16 residues in the CDR3. The DNA of the CDR3 is TGTGCCAGCACCCTCGATGCCAGGGGCAAGGGAGATACGCAGTATTTT. Amino acids: CASTLDARGKGDTQYF.

The rearrangement joins TRBV5-4 to TRBJ2-2; tentatively, D is TRBD1 (5 bases). This CDR3 is built from 16 residues. V gave up 0 bases and J gave up 4 bases, with 13 bases separating them. CDR1 SGHNT and CDR2 YYREEE come from the germline V gene (reference sequence). CDR3 in amino acids: CASSLGGRGPTGELFF. The DNA of the CDR3 is TGTGCCAGCAGCTTGGGGGGCCGCGGACCCACCGGGGAGCTGTTTTTT.

CDR3 bases: TGTGCCAGCAGGCTAGCGGGGGGGCCGGGTGAGCAGTTCTTC. Translation gives CASRLAGGPGEQFF. The rearrangement links TRBV27 to TRBJ2-1, with TRBD2 matching over 12 bases. Trimming removed 6 bases from V and 9 bases from J; junction bases left unmatched: 6. CDR1 MNHEY and CDR2 SMNVEV come from the germline V gene (reference sequence). The CDR3 has 14 amino acids.

Turning to this clonotype: An end of the junction differs from the germline gene, which may be a read error. J is TRBJ2-5 and V is TRBV2; D is unresolved. The CDR3 has 13 amino acids. The germline CDR1 and CDR2 sequences are SNHLY and FYNNEI. The CDR3 DNA is TGTGCCAGCAGTGAGACCGAGCAAGTGACCCAGTACTTC. Amino acids: CASSETEQVTQYF.

This clonotype was seen more than once but under ten times. The V and J genes are TRBV7-2 and TRBJ1-1; 8 positions agree with TRBD1. This CDR3 spans 14 amino acids. Germline V gives CDR1 SGHTA, CDR2 FQGNSA. The V gene end was trimmed by 5 bases and the J gene end by 6 bases; junction bases not matched to a gene: 8. CDR3 coding DNA: TGTGCCAGCAGCGCACGGACAGGGCGAGCTGAAGCTTTCTTT. Its protein is CASSARTGRAEAFF. Full variable domain (remainder filled in from reference TRBV7-2 and TRBJ1-1): GAGVSQSPSNKVTEKGKDVELRCDPISGHTALYWYRQSLGQGLEFLIYFQGNSAPDKSGLPSDRFSAERTGGSVSTLTIQRTQQEDSAVYLCASSARTGRAEAFFGQGTRLTVV.

Here the CDR3 reads CASSSTSPLHF. DNA of the CDR3: TGTGCCAGCAGCTCAACATCACCCCTCCACTTT. The rearrangement uses TRBV28 and TRBJ1-6; no clear D. V was pared by 6 bases and J by 10 bases, with 7 bases between. The CDR3 consists of 11 residues. Germline CDR1 MDHEN, CDR2 SYDVKM. The entire variable domain, with the rest obtained from reference TRBV28 and TRBJ1-6, is as follows: DVKVTQSSRYLVKRTGEKVFLECVQDMDHENMFWYRQDPGLGLRLIYFSYDVKMKEKGDIPEGYSVSREKKERFSLILESASTNQTSMYLCASSSTSPLHFGNGTRLTVT.

This clonotype was seen more than once but under ten times. The rearrangement links TRBV5-4 to TRBJ1-6; D gene uncertain. This CDR3 contains 15 residues. Germline-derived CDR1 and CDR2 are SGHNT and YYREEE (reference sequence). V was shortened by 0 bases and J by 2 bases, with 6 bases between the two germline ends. CDR3 residues: CASSLDRAYNSPLHF. The CDR3 region has the DNA TGTGCCAGCAGCTTGGACAGAGCCTATAATTCACCCCTCCACTTT.

The V and J genes are TRBV7-6 and TRBJ2-3; 7 nucleotides align to TRBD1. CDR3 length equals 15 residues. With 4 bases clipped from V and 0 bases from J, the junction kept 4 bases outside the gene matches. The germline V gene encodes CDR1 SGHVS and CDR2 FNYEAQ. CDR3 nucleotides: TGTGCCAGCAGCTCCCGGGACAGCAGCACAGATACGCAGTATTTT. It yields the protein CASSSRDSSTDTQYF.

J is TRBJ2-7 and V is TRBV7-2; TRBD2 matches at 8 bases. CDR1 SGHTA and CDR2 FQGNSA come from the germline V gene. The V gene end was trimmed by 5 bases and the J gene end by 2 bases; junction bases not matched to a gene: 14. This CDR3 is 17 amino acids long. This CDR3 reads CASSRNPSGRLAYEQYF. DNA for the CDR3: TGTGCCAGCAGCCGTAACCCTAGCGGGCGCCTCGCCTACGAGCAGTACTTC.